This T cell receptor (beta chain) emerged from a study of cytomegalovirus exposure and HLA in healthy donors. A remark on this clone: The antigen remains unidentified.

Deletions cut 4 bases from V and 7 bases from J, with 11 bases between. The CDR3 spans 12 residues. Germline V CDR1 and CDR2: MNHNS, SASEGT. Broader study findings: An assumption of roughly uniform sequencing depth across donors underlay the presence/absence analyses. Analysis was carried out at a later point, and it linked a missense DCLRE1C variant to TCR beta V- and J-gene trimming.

Each of the donors was a healthy bone marrow donor. 60 Vbeta and 13 Jbeta primers were used in PCR. Here immunoSEQ multiplex PCR was the method, and the copy in TCRdb shows in-frame clones only, minus some. Its table records 120,000 to 150,000 clones. Sequencing input: PBMCs. The clonotype originates from a man aged 35 to 55 in good health and CMV-seronegative. The V gene is TRBV6-1, the J gene TRBJ2-7; TRBD2 is a possible D gene (5 bases). DNA for the CDR3: TGTGCCAGCAGTGTGGGCACTAGGGAGCAGTACTTC. Translating it yields CASSVGTREQYF.